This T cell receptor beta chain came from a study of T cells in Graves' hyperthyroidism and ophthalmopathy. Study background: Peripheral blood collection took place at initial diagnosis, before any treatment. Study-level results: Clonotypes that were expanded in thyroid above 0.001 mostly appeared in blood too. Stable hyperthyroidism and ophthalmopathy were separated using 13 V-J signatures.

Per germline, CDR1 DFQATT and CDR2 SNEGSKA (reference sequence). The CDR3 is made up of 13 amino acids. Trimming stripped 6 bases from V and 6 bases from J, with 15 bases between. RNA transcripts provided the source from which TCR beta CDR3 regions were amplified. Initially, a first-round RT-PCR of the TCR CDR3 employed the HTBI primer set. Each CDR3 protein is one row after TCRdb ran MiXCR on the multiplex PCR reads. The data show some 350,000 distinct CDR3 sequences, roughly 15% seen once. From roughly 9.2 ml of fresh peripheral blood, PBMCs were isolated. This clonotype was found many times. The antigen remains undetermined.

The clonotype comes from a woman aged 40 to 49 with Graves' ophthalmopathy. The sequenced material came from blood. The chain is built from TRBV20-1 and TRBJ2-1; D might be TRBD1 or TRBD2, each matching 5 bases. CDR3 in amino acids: CSATGRITNEQFF. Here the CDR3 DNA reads TGCAGTGCCACGGGACGGATCACCAATGAGCAGTTCTTC.